The source of this T cell receptor beta chain is a study of blood T cell repertoires in COVID-19 (dated by TCRdb to 2019 to 2021). With respect to the entire study: Collaborator samples came from the United States, Italy and Spain and covered acute and convalescent phases of COVID-19. The prospective study material was composed of cDNA or gDNA derived from T cells, B-cell-depleted T cells, or PBMCs. The dataset comprised deeply sampled blood TCRbeta repertoires from subjects exposed to, actively infected with, or recovered from COVID-19. The repertoires were released in a freely available public database meant as a resource for research on the immune response to SARS-CoV-2. The samples were drawn from the first 160 participants of the ongoing ImmuneRACE study and from over 950 subjects provided by 6 global collaborators. A de-identified subject ID, COVID-19 status, age in years and sex were almost always included in the sample metadata. HLA class I and class II types, where available, came from metadata supplied by the sample provider rather than from assay-based typing. The investigation overall reported the following: The amount of clinical and demographic metadata varied by source and participant and was provided uncurated.

Sequences LNHNV (CDR1) and YYDKDF (CDR2) are obtained from the germline V gene (reference sequence). The CDR3 holds 16 amino acids from the cysteine to the phenylalanine. Solely the CDR3 DNA is kept, with 48 bases framed from the first base. V loses 3 bases at its end and J loses 5 bases; junction bases beyond the gene matches: 7. TCRbeta CDR3 regions were amplified from genomic DNA using the immunoSEQ Assay, a bias-controlled multiplex PCR. From the authors' description of their analysis: Within the assay, amplification of reference gene primers was used to estimate how many nucleated cells each sample contained. To quantify the absolute abundance of each unique TCRbeta CDR3 rearrangement, sequence reads were collapsed and filtered. For each sample, productive Simpson clonality was calculated as the square root of Simpson's diversity index over productive rearrangements. TCRdb provides this immuneACCESS table in a form limited to in-frame rearrangements. Some clones are lacking; in checked studies, under half of them reflect an unresolved V gene, and why the rest are absent is not known. The DNA was the basis for D and trimming; V, J and clone size are from that table. The sample table shows about 120,000 clones, and about 80% are seen once. The ten largest clonotypes hold about 4% of the sample.

Whole blood was collected in K2EDTA tubes by collaborating institutions according to the institutions' own protocols. For TCRbeta analysis, collaborators shipped samples as frozen whole blood, isolated PBMCs, or DNA extracted from either of those sample types. As to this clone: No cognate antigen has been identified for it. No base quality values were provided; no much bigger clone lies one nucleotide off.

Sequencing was done on a sample of peripheral blood. The TCR comes from a woman aged 50 to 60 with acute or convalescent COVID-19. Rearrangement joined TRBV15 to TRBJ2-2; TRBD1 matches 9 bases in the middle. The CDR3 corresponds to CATSSRGTGYTGELFF. Here is the DNA: TGTGCCACCAGCAGTCGAGGGACAGGGTATACCGGGGAGCTGTTTTTT.